The 13 T cell receptor beta chains reported below all come from one sample, sequenced in a study of blood T cell repertoires in COVID-19. Some clones are missing from TCRdb's copy, which holds only in-frame ones; the method was immunoSEQ multiplex PCR. The table has approximately 89,000 clones, around 80% seen once. The material sequenced was peripheral blood. The receptors stem from a man aged 70 or older with acute or convalescent COVID-19.

This sequence joins TRBV6-2 or TRBV6-3 and TRBJ1-5; tentative D call: TRBD1 (6 bases). Germline CDR1 MNHEY, CDR2 SVGEGT. V was shortened by 0 bases and J by 5 bases, with 11 bases between the two germline ends. The CDR3 has 15 residues. CDR3 loop: CASSYSRRGYQPQHF. The CDR3 DNA is TGTGCCAGCAGTTACTCTCGCAGGGGCTATCAGCCCCAGCATTTT.

The V gene is TRBV20-1, the J gene TRBJ1-5; TRBD1 aligns across 7 bases. This CDR3 contains 11 residues. Germline loops: CDR1 DFQATT, CDR2 SNEGSKA (reference sequence). V gave up 5 bases and J gave up 7 bases; unmatched junction bases: 2. The CDR3 region is CSAADRQPQHF. The CDR3 DNA reads as TGCAGTGCTGCGGACAGGCAGCCCCAGCATTTT.

The chain links TRBV6-4 to TRBJ2-6, with 9 bases identical to TRBD2. The CDR3 loop spans 16 amino acids. Per germline, CDR1 MRHNA and CDR2 SNTAGT. V was clipped by 0 bases and J by 3 bases; unmatched bases: 0. The CDR3 is CASSDSSGSGANVLTF. The DNA for the CDR3 is TGTGCCAGCAGTGACTCTAGCGGGAGTGGGGCCAACGTCCTGACTTTC.

The rearrangement joins TRBV25-1 to TRBJ1-5, with D unclear. Germline V gene lookup returns CDR1 MGHDK and CDR2 SYGVNS. The CDR3 contains 14 residues. V was trimmed by 2 bases and J by 3 bases, leaving 8 bases between them. In DNA form, the CDR3 reads TGTGCCAGCAGTGAAGGTCAGATCAATCAGCCCCAGCATTTT. Translating it yields CASSEGQINQPQHF. Variable domain in full (rest from reference TRBV25-1 and TRBJ1-5): EADIYQTPRYLVIGTGKKITLECSQTMGHDKMYWYQQDPGMELHLIHYSYGVNSTEKGDLSSESTVSRIRTEHFPLTLESARPSHTSQYLCASSEGQINQPQHFGDGTRLSIL.

This clone was seen many times. This chain uses TRBV11-3 with TRBJ2-7, with 7 bases matching TRBD1. With V trimmed by 5 bases and J by 3 bases, 7 bases remained unmatched. Germline CDR1 reads SGHNT; CDR2 reads YENEEA. The CDR3 sequence is 14 residues long. The CDR3 region is CASSRGGDSYEQYF. The DNA for the CDR3 is TGTGCCAGCAGCCGAGGTGGGGACAGCTACGAGCAGTACTTC. Combining the CDR3 with reference TRBV11-3 and TRBJ2-7 gives the whole variable domain EAGVVQSPRYKIIEKKQPVAFWCNPISGHNTLYWYLQNLGQGPELLIRYENEEAVDDSQLPKDRFSAERLKGVDSTLKIQPAELGDSAVYLCASSRGGDSYEQYFGPGTRLTVT.

The V and J genes are TRBV25-1 and TRBJ1-2; 7 bases map to TRBD1. The CDR3 is made up of 16 amino acids. J gave up 7 bases and V 6 bases, and 17 bases lay outside the gene matches. Germline-derived CDR1 and CDR2 are MGHDK and SYGVNS. The CDR3 here is CASRGEVGQLLSGYTF. CDR3 in DNA: TGTGCCAGCAGGGGAGAGGTGGGACAGCTTCTTTCTGGCTACACCTTC.

The V call is TRBV7-2, the J call TRBJ1-6, with D perhaps TRBD1 (6 bases). V was clipped by 3 bases and J by 6 bases, with 21 bases between them. Germline-derived CDR1 and CDR2 are SGHTA and FQGNSA. The CDR3 is made up of 18 amino acids. Here the CDR3 DNA reads TGTGCCAGCAGCTTGGAACGCGGGGGGCGAACTAGTAATTCACCCCTCCACTTT. Translating it yields CASSLERGGRTSNSPLHF.

The chain couples TRBV15 to TRBJ2-2; 8 bases match TRBD1. Germline values: CDR1 LNHNV, CDR2 YYDKDF (reference sequence). The CDR3 length is 17 residues. Trimming removed 0 bases from V and 4 bases from J; junction bases left unmatched: 7. CDR3 nucleotides: TGTGCCACCAGCAGAGATCAGGACAGGGCGGCCACCGGGGAGCTGTTTTTT. Translation gives CATSRDQDRAATGELFF.

The chain is built from TRBV7-6 and TRBJ1-1; tentatively, D is TRBD1 (6 bases). Looked up from germline, CDR1 is SGHVS and CDR2 is FNYEAQ. Trimming shortened V by 5 bases and J by 10 bases, and 29 bases separated the two germline ends. The CDR3 has 17 amino acids. The CDR3 DNA sequence: TGTGCCAGCAGCGGCGGCGGACAGTACAGTAGGACCCGTGGAGCTTTCTTT. Protein: CASSGGGQYSRTRGAFF.

This clone is a singleton in its sample. The chain combines TRBV11-2 with TRBJ1-4; weak D call: TRBD1 (6 bases). From germline, CDR1 is SGHAT and CDR2 FQNNGV. Trimming left V 5 bases short and J 4 bases short, with 11 bases between. The CDR3 runs to 14 residues. The CDR3 bases are TGTGCCAGCAGCCCGACAGGACGTAATGAAAAACTGTTTTTT. The encoded protein is CASSPTGRNEKLFF.

The V and J genes are TRBV6-5 and TRBJ2-1, with 9 bases identical to TRBD2. Germline V lookup: CDR1 MNHEY, CDR2 SVGAGI. V shed 0 bases and J 9 bases; nucleotides not matched to a gene: 6. This CDR3 is built from 15 residues. The CDR3 nucleotides are TGTGCCAGCAGTTACTCGGCGGGAGGGCGTCCTGAGCAGTTCTTC. Its translation: CASSYSAGGRPEQFF.

The table lists this clone with a count of one. The DNA of the CDR3 is TGTGCCAGCAGCCGGGACGGACAGGGCGGAAGCAATCAGCCCCAGCATTTT. It yields the protein CASSRDGQGGSNQPQHF. V gene TRBV7-3 combines with J gene TRBJ1-5; 8 bases match TRBD1. The germline V gene has CDR1 SGHTA and CDR2 FQGTGA. This CDR3 has 17 amino acids. V was clipped by 5 bases and J by 1 base; unmatched bases: 10.

This clone was detected only a few times. The chain combines TRBV5-1 with TRBJ2-7, with 9 positions matching TRBD1. From germline, CDR1 is SGHRS and CDR2 YFSETQ. V dropped 4 bases and J dropped 2; count of bases not matched to a gene: 4. The CDR3 length is 14 residues. CDR3 nucleotide sequence: TGCGCCAGCAGCCCGACAGGGGGGACCTACGAGCAGTACTTC. Protein sequence: CASSPTGGTYEQYF.